These 17 T cell receptor beta chains were sequenced from one sample in a study of blood T cell dynamics during melanoma immunotherapy. Measured with immunoSEQ multiplex PCR; TCRdb has only the in-frame clones, and not every one. Here the sample spans around 12,000 clones, less than 90% being singletons. Noted time point: week 3, after first cycle of checkpoint inhibitor. The source was blood, collected from a patient treated with checkpoint blockade. The receptor set was obtained from a human donor with melanoma.

The chain combines TRBV29-1 with TRBJ1-2; D not resolved. This CDR3 is 13 amino acids long. Looked up from germline, CDR1 is SQVTM and CDR2 is ANQGSEA. Trimming removed 4 bases from V and 3 bases from J, with 12 bases in between. This CDR3 reads CSVGLGSYYGYTF. As DNA, the CDR3 is TGCAGCGTTGGGTTAGGGTCTTACTATGGCTACACCTTC.

The CDR3 loop is CASSRLINQPQHF. The CDR3 DNA reads as TGTGCCAGCAGTCGACTCATCAATCAGCCCCAGCATTTT. This chain links TRBV11-2 with TRBJ1-5; D gene uncertain. Trimming left V 6 bases short and J 3 bases short, with 9 bases between. The CDR3 totals 13 residues. The V gene's germline CDR1 is SGHAT and CDR2 FQNNGV.

CDR3 nucleotides: TGTGCCAGCAGTGAAGTGGTTGAATGGGGAAACAATCAGCCCCAGCATTTT. Residues: CASSEVVEWGNNQPQHF. The chain couples TRBV25-1 to TRBJ1-5; D remains unclear. Trimming removed 2 bases at V and 3 bases at J, with 17 bases between. Germline lookup yields CDR1 MGHDK and CDR2 SYGVNS. This CDR3 region has 17 residues.

The chain uses TRBV11-3 and TRBJ2-7, with D hard to call. The CDR3 runs 13 residues. V lost 5 bases, J lost 2 bases, and 10 bases lay in between. Per germline, CDR1 SGHNT and CDR2 YENEEA. The CDR3 loop reads CASSPDVTYEQYF. In nucleotides, the CDR3 is TGTGCCAGCAGCCCGGACGTAACCTACGAGCAGTACTTC. The variable domain in full, completed from reference TRBV11-3 and TRBJ2-7, reads EAGVVQSPRYKIIEKKQPVAFWCNPISGHNTLYWYLQNLGQGPELLIRYENEEAVDDSQLPKDRFSAERLKGVDSTLKIQPAELGDSAVYLCASSPDVTYEQYFGPGTRLTVT.

The chain recombines TRBV27 with TRBJ2-7; D unresolved. Trimming stripped 3 bases from V and 4 bases from J, with 7 bases between. The CDR3 sequence is 12 residues long. Germline V lookup: CDR1 MNHEY, CDR2 SMNVEV (reference sequence). The CDR3 region has the DNA TGTGCCAGCAGTTTTCAGTTTTACGAGCAGTACTTC. Translating gives CASSFQFYEQYF.

This clone turned up a few times. The CDR3 bases are TGCGCCAGCAGCCAAGAAGGCGGCTCGGGCCACGAGCAGTACTTC. This sequence encodes CASSQEGGSGHEQYF. The chain employs TRBV4-3 and TRBJ2-7; D is undetermined. The length of the CDR3 is 15 residues. CDR1 and CDR2 from the germline V gene are LGHNA and YSLEER. Trimming left V 0 bases short and J 5 bases short, with 14 bases between.

The chain links TRBV5-4 to TRBJ1-2; D is unclear. The CDR3 spans 16 residues. Germline V gene sequence: CDR1 SGHNT, CDR2 YYREEE (reference sequence). V lost 4 bases and J 2 bases, leaving 18 bases between the germline ends. CDR3 loop: CASSPPEGRENYGYTF. The CDR3 DNA is TGTGCCAGCAGCCCCCCAGAGGGCAGAGAGAACTATGGCTACACCTTC.

The chain recombines TRBV9 with TRBJ2-3; 11 bases agree with TRBD2. This CDR3 is 16 amino acids long. Germline V gene sequence: CDR1 SGDLS, CDR2 YYNGEE. The trim removed 3 bases at V and 3 bases at J, leaving 6 bases unmatched. DNA for the CDR3: TGTGCCAGCAGCGGCAGACTAGCGGGGAGAACAGATACGCAGTATTTT. Its translation is CASSGRLAGRTDTQYF.

The V and J genes are TRBV4-1 and TRBJ2-3; D not resolved. V was clipped by 0 bases and J by 0 bases, with 10 bases between them. CDR1 and CDR2 from the germline V gene are MGHRA and YSYEKL. The CDR3 contains 16 residues. This chain's CDR3 is CASSQDTGSSTDTQYF. The CDR3 nucleotides are TGCGCCAGCAGCCAAGATACCGGGTCTAGCACAGATACGCAGTATTTT.

The chain combines TRBV30 with TRBJ2-6; D might be TRBD1 (6 bases). The germline CDR1 and CDR2 sequences are GTSNPN and SVGIG (reference sequence). The CDR3 length is 15 residues. V shed 3 bases and J shed 2 bases, with 11 bases lying between them. The CDR3 sequence is CAWSPGAAGANVLTF. Here the CDR3 DNA reads TGTGCCTGGAGCCCAGGGGCGGCTGGGGCCAACGTCCTGACTTTC.

V is TRBV6-6 and J is TRBJ1-1; a weak D match, TRBD1 (6 bases). Germline V gene lookup returns CDR1 MNHNY and CDR2 SVGAGI (reference sequence). Deletions cut 3 bases from V and 5 bases from J, with 16 bases between. CDR3 length: 15 amino acids. This CDR3 is CASSYTRGFKTEAFF. CDR3 bases: TGTGCCAGCAGTTATACCAGGGGTTTTAAAACTGAAGCTTTCTTT.

This chain uses TRBV11-3 with TRBJ1-1; a weak D match, TRBD1 (5 bases). The CDR3 covers 16 residues. CDR1 and CDR2 (germline): SGHNT, YENEEA. The V end lost 3 bases, the J end lost 2 bases, and 16 bases lay between the germline ends. CDR3 sequence: CASSLLGGGGNTEAFF. For the CDR3, the DNA is TGTGCCAGCAGCTTGCTGGGGGGGGGAGGCAACACTGAAGCTTTCTTT.

The V call is TRBV4-3, the J call TRBJ1-1; D remains ambiguous. The germline CDR1 and CDR2 sequences are LGHNA and YSLEER. Trimming shortened V by 1 base and J by 7 bases, and 16 bases separated the two germline ends. The CDR3 has 15 residues. CDR3 amino acids: CASSQGPQVKFEAFF. The CDR3 region has the DNA TGCGCCAGCAGCCAAGGTCCCCAAGTAAAGTTTGAAGCTTTCTTT.

This clone showed up just a few times. The chain has TRBV15 and TRBJ1-4, with TRBD1 matching 9 bases. The V gene's germline CDR1 is LNHNV and CDR2 YYDKDF (reference sequence). Trimming took 5 bases from V and 7 from J; bases not matched to a gene: 5. This CDR3 spans 14 amino acids. The CDR3 protein is CATSRDRDAEKLFF. In DNA, the CDR3 is TGTGCCACCAGCCGGGACAGGGACGCTGAAAAACTGTTTTTT.

This rearrangement joins TRBV30 to TRBJ1-1; tentative D call: TRBD1 (5 bases). The CDR3 totals 13 residues. The V gene's germline CDR1 is GTSNPN and CDR2 SVGIG (reference sequence). Trimming stripped 0 bases from V and 4 bases from J, with 9 bases between. The CDR3: CAWSVQQGTEAFF. The CDR3, as DNA: TGTGCCTGGAGTGTACAGCAGGGCACTGAAGCTTTCTTT.

The chain carries TRBV7-8 and TRBJ2-2; TRBD1 matches 9 bases. The CDR3 is 14 amino acids. V was pared by 3 bases and J by 7 bases, with 3 bases of the junction left unmatched. CDR1 and CDR2 from the germline V gene are SGHVS and FQNEAQ. The CDR3 loop is CASSFRQGDGELFF. CDR3 nucleotide sequence: TGTGCCAGCAGCTTCAGACAGGGGGACGGGGAGCTGTTTTTT.

The V gene is TRBV19, the J gene TRBJ2-7, with 14 nucleotides matching TRBD2. From germline, CDR1 is LNHDA and CDR2 SQIVND (reference sequence). This CDR3 region has 16 residues. J gave up 3 bases and V 5 bases, and 6 bases lay outside the gene matches. CDR3 amino acids: CASSRGLAGDVYEQYF. The DNA of the CDR3 is TGTGCCAGTAGTCGGGGACTAGCGGGGGATGTCTACGAGCAGTACTTC.